The 29 T cell receptor beta chains below all came from one sample that was sequenced in a study of beta chain features in type 1 diabetes. Study conclusions and caveats: All four CD4+ subsets from Type 1 diabetes patients carried moderately but significantly shorter TCRB CDR3s.

Expressed TCRB transcripts were sequenced, since all the RNA that had been isolated was reverse transcribed. Assay used: immunoSEQ multiplex PCR; TCRdb lists only in-frame clones, some missing. The sample has hundreds of thousands of clones, around 9.7% seen once. These receptors have no identified antigens. What was sequenced was central memory CD4+ T cells from blood. The receptors here all came from a man in his thirties or forties with type 1 diabetes.

This clone was counted between two and nine times. J is TRBJ2-7 and V is TRBV5-1, with 7 bases matching TRBD1. The J segment lost 6 bases and the V segment lost 4 bases, leaving 13 bases of the junction unmatched. CDR3 size: 15 residues. Germline-derived CDR1 and CDR2 are SGHRS and YFSETQ. The DNA for the CDR3 is TGCGCCAGCAGCCCGACGACAGGGACGACGGGCGAGCAGTACTTC. Translation gives CASSPTTGTTGEQYF.

The V and J genes are TRBV30 and TRBJ1-1, with a weak D call TRBD1 (5 bases). This CDR3 comprises 14 residues. Trimming shortened V by 7 bases and J by 0 bases, and 15 bases separated the two germline ends. Germline V gene sequence: CDR1 GTSNPN, CDR2 SVGIG (reference sequence). In DNA form, the CDR3 reads TGTGCCTCCCGTTTAGGGGCCCTGAACACTGAAGCTTTCTTT. Its translation: CASRLGALNTEAFF.

The chain links TRBV5-4 to TRBJ2-3; 11 positions match TRBD2. This CDR3 is 16 amino acids long. Looked up from germline, CDR1 is SGHNT and CDR2 is YYREEE (reference sequence). Unmatched junction bases numbered 4, after V lost 0 bases and J lost 4 bases. CDR3 sequence reads: CASSLGLAGNSDTQYF. CDR3 DNA: TGTGCCAGCAGCTTGGGACTAGCGGGGAACTCAGATACGCAGTATTTT.

The table lists this clone with a few counts. The V gene is TRBV9, the J gene TRBJ2-5; unclear D gene. The V end was cut by 5 bases, the J end by 2 bases, with 10 bases between. The germline V gene encodes CDR1 SGDLS and CDR2 YYNGEE. The CDR3 extends over 13 amino acids. In nucleotides, the CDR3 is TGTGCCAGCAGTTTTTCAGATCAAGAGACCCAGTACTTC. Translation: CASSFSDQETQYF.

This clone was seen a few times. The chain joins TRBV5-1 to TRBJ1-2; D unclear. The CDR3 loop spans 14 amino acids. V gave up 0 bases and J gave up 2 bases, with 8 bases separating them. CDR1 and CDR2 from the germline V gene are SGHRS and YFSETQ. Here the CDR3 DNA reads TGCGCCAGCAGCTTGGATGGCGGGAACTATGGCTACACCTTC. It translates to CASSLDGGNYGYTF.

V is TRBV5-6 and J is TRBJ2-4; the match to TRBD1 covers 9 bases. CDR1 SGHDT and CDR2 YYEEEE come from the germline V gene. The CDR3 contains 15 residues. Trimming cost V 4 bases and J 5 bases; bases outside gene matches: 7. The CDR3 DNA sequence: TGTGCCAGCAGCGTCACAGGGGGCTCTGAAAACATTCAGTACTTC. Translation: CASSVTGGSENIQYF.

The J gene is TRBJ2-3, the V gene TRBV6-5, with no clear D. CDR1 and CDR2 from the germline V gene are MNHEY and SVGAGI. V gave up 5 bases and J gave up 5 bases, with 8 bases separating them. The CDR3 runs to 12 residues. CDR3 sequence reads: CASSPSGDTQYF. The DNA of the CDR3 is TGTGCCAGCAGTCCATCAGGAGATACGCAGTATTTT.

This clone turned up a few times. The V call is TRBV7-9, the J call TRBJ2-5; D unclear. V lost 0 bases, J lost 5 bases, and 13 bases lay in between. In germline, CDR1 is SEHNR, CDR2 FQNEAQ (reference sequence). CDR3 length equals 15 residues. The CDR3 region is CASSLAIGGWETQYF. CDR3 sequence (DNA): TGTGCCAGCAGCTTAGCGATCGGCGGATGGGAGACCCAGTACTTC.

This clone has more than one count but fewer than ten. The chain combines TRBV6-6 with TRBJ1-2; D gene unclear. Germline values: CDR1 MNHNY, CDR2 SVGAGI (reference sequence). V was pared by 7 bases and J by 7 bases, with 7 bases between. The CDR3 extends over 10 amino acids. The CDR3 sequence: CASKKAGYTF. CDR3 in DNA: TGTGCCAGCAAAAAGGCTGGCTACACCTTC.

The chain combines TRBV5-4 with TRBJ2-5; D may be TRBD1 or TRBD2 (5 bases each). Germline loops: CDR1 SGHNT, CDR2 YYREEE (reference sequence). Between the trimmed V and J ends, which lost 2 bases and 4 bases, there was a span of 12 bases. The CDR3 loop spans 14 amino acids. The CDR3 region is CASSFSGGGETQYF. The CDR3 region has the DNA TGTGCCAGCAGCTTCAGTGGGGGTGGAGAGACCCAGTACTTC.

This clone has a handful of counts. The chain uses TRBV4-3 and TRBJ2-4; TRBD1 is a possible D gene (6 bases). V dropped 0 bases and J dropped 1 base, with 7 bases sitting between them. The CDR3 contains 15 residues. CDR1 LGHNA and CDR2 YSLEER come from the germline V gene. DNA of the CDR3: TGCGCCAGCAGCCAAGAAGGACAGGCCAAAAACATTCAGTACTTC. Translating gives CASSQEGQAKNIQYF.

This clone showed up just a few times. This chain links TRBV6-5 with TRBJ2-2; D gene ambiguous. The CDR3 length is 16 residues. Trimming stripped 0 bases from V and 2 bases from J, with 10 bases between. Germline V gene sequence: CDR1 MNHEY, CDR2 SVGAGI. Here the CDR3 reads CASSYSIFINTGELFF. The CDR3 DNA reads as TGTGCCAGCAGTTACTCTATATTCATAAACACCGGGGAGCTGTTTTTT.

This clone showed up just a few times. The chain is built from TRBV7-2 and TRBJ2-3; D unclear. Germline assignment: CDR1 SGHTA and CDR2 FQGNSA. V gave up 6 bases and J gave up 2 bases, with 6 bases separating them. The CDR3 loop spans 12 amino acids. The CDR3 DNA reads as TGTGCCAGCAGTGAATACACAGATACGCAGTATTTT. This translates into CASSEYTDTQYF.

This chain joins TRBV6-1 and TRBJ2-7; TRBD1 matches 7 bases. Germline V CDR1 and CDR2: MNHNS, SASEGT. The J segment lost 2 bases and the V segment lost 4 bases, leaving 5 bases of the junction unmatched. There are 14 residues in the CDR3. CDR3 amino acids: CASSARQGAYEQYF. The CDR3 DNA reads TGTGCCAGCAGTGCTAGGCAGGGGGCCTACGAGCAGTACTTC.

This clone has only a few counts. The chain employs TRBV7-2 and TRBJ1-2; D uncertain. Trimming removed 3 bases at V and 4 bases at J, with 6 bases between. Germline V gene lookup returns CDR1 SGHTA and CDR2 FQGNSA. The CDR3 length is 12 residues. Here the CDR3 reads CASSFGRYGYTF. Here the CDR3 DNA reads TGTGCCAGCAGCTTTGGACGCTATGGCTACACCTTC.

This chain uses TRBV11-2 with TRBJ2-7; 10 nucleotides line up with TRBD1. The CDR3 has 16 residues. Germline assignment: CDR1 SGHAT and CDR2 FQNNGV. Trimming at V came to 5 bases and at J to 5 bases, leaving 12 bases not matched to a gene. The CDR3 DNA reads as TGTGCCAGCAGCCCAGTCTCCGGGACAGGGGCTCACGAGCAGTACTTC. This encodes CASSPVSGTGAHEQYF.

This clone occurred a few times. The rearrangement links TRBV5-6 to TRBJ2-1, with D tentatively TRBD1 (5 bases). CDR3 length: 13 amino acids. From germline, CDR1 is SGHDT and CDR2 YYEEEE. V was clipped by 4 bases and J by 2 bases, with 7 bases between them. Here the CDR3 DNA reads TGTGCCAGCAGCGCGGACACCTACAATGAGCAGTTCTTC. Translating it yields CASSADTYNEQFF. The whole variable domain, filled in from reference TRBV5-6 and TRBJ2-1, reads DAGVTQSPTHLIKTRGQQVTLRCSPKSGHDTVSWYQQALGQGPQFIFQYYEEEERQRGNFPDRFSGHQFPNYSSELNVNALLLGDSALYLCASSADTYNEQFFGPGTRLTVL.

The CDR3 DNA reads TGTGCCAGCAGCTTGTCCGGGACTAGCGGGGAGATCCGCGGGGAGCTGTTTTTT. Residues: CASSLSGTSGEIRGELFF. The chain carries TRBV5-6 and TRBJ2-2, with TRBD2 identical over 13 bases. Germline assignment: CDR1 SGHDT and CDR2 YYEEEE. With 1 base clipped from V and 7 bases from J, the junction kept 10 bases outside the gene matches. The CDR3 contains 18 residues.

This sequence joins TRBV30 and TRBJ2-5; perhaps D is TRBD1 or TRBD2 (5 bases each). Germline CDR1 and CDR2: GTSNPN and SVGIG (reference sequence). Trimming took 2 bases from V and 3 from J, leaving 16 bases between them. CDR3 length equals 15 residues. CDR3 in amino acids: CAWSRATGGEETQYF. The CDR3 region has the DNA TGTGCCTGGAGTCGAGCTACAGGAGGCGAAGAGACCCAGTACTTC.

This clone was seen at least ten times. V usage is TRBV19 and J usage is TRBJ1-2, with D possibly matching TRBD1 (6 bases). The CDR3 consists of 16 residues. Trimming pared 3 bases from V and 5 bases from J, leaving 19 bases between. Germline V gene data show CDR1 as LNHDA and CDR2 as SQIVND (reference sequence). CDR3 in amino acids: CASSMESGTNTYGYTF. The DNA of the CDR3 is TGTGCCAGTAGTATGGAGAGTGGGACAAACACTTATGGCTACACCTTC.

The rearrangement uses TRBV29-1 and TRBJ2-1; 12 bases fit TRBD1. CDR3 size: 12 residues. The germline V gene encodes CDR1 SQVTM and CDR2 ANQGSEA. V shed 7 bases, J shed 7 bases, and the junction held 2 bases outside the gene matches. CDR3 residues: CSGDRGRNEQFF. The CDR3 bases are TGCAGCGGGGACAGGGGGCGGAATGAGCAGTTCTTC.

With respect to this clone: This clone may be a read error of a much larger clone one base away. The chain is built from TRBV2 and TRBJ1-1, with D possibly being TRBD1 (6 bases). V dropped 6 bases and J dropped 1 base, with 9 bases sitting between them. Germline V CDR1 and CDR2: SNHLY, FYNNEI. The CDR3 runs 13 residues. The DNA of the CDR3 is TGTGCCAGCAGAGGACAGAAGAACACTGAAGCTTTCTTT. Its translation: CASRGQKNTEAFF.

CDR3 nucleotides: TGTGCCAGCAGCCGGGACGGTGATCAGCCCCAGCATTTT. Protein: CASSRDGDQPQHF. V usage is TRBV9 and J usage is TRBJ1-5; the D gene is possibly TRBD1 (5 bases). The CDR3 length is 13 residues. Germline V lookup: CDR1 SGDLS, CDR2 YYNGEE. Trimming removed 4 bases from V and 5 bases from J, with 10 bases in between.

This clone was counted between two and nine times. The chain has TRBV7-8 and TRBJ1-4; D might be TRBD1 (5 bases). Trimming removed 4 bases at V and 3 bases at J, with 12 bases between. The CDR3 spans 15 residues. The germline V gene has CDR1 SGHVS and CDR2 FQNEAQ. The CDR3 nucleotides are TGTGCCAGCAGCTCCCGTGAAGGGGCTAATGAAAAACTGTTTTTT. It specifies CASSSREGANEKLFF.

The sample holds a few counts of this clone. This chain links TRBV5-6 with TRBJ1-6; the match to TRBD1 covers 8 bases. The CDR3 length is 17 residues. The V gene end was trimmed by 0 bases and the J gene end by 9 bases; junction bases not matched to a gene: 11. Germline CDR1 SGHDT, CDR2 YYEEEE. CDR3 loop: CASSLALTGAGGSPLHF. DNA for the CDR3: TGTGCCAGCAGCTTGGCTCTGACAGGGGCCGGCGGTTCACCCCTCCACTTT.

There are many counts of this clone. This chain uses TRBV5-6 with TRBJ2-4, with TRBD1 as a possible D gene (6 bases). Trimming cost V 4 bases and J 8 bases, with 22 bases left between them. CDR3 length: 16 residues. In germline, CDR1 is SGHDT, CDR2 YYEEEE. DNA of the CDR3: TGTGCCAGCAGCGCCGACAGGTCGAAGGCAAACGACATTCAGTACTTC. The encoded protein is CASSADRSKANDIQYF.

This clone was picked up a small number of times. This chain links TRBV9 with TRBJ1-2, with D possibly TRBD1 on 5 matching bases. Germline V gene data show CDR1 as SGDLS and CDR2 as YYNGEE. CDR3 length: 13 residues. V dropped 3 bases and J dropped 11 bases, with 17 bases sitting between them. The CDR3 spells CASSAPSGSGYTF. The CDR3 coding sequence is TGTGCCAGCAGCGCGCCCTCAGGGAGCGGGTACACCTTC.

The rearrangement uses TRBV29-1 and TRBJ2-7; the match to TRBD2 covers 11 bases. Germline values: CDR1 SQVTM, CDR2 ANQGSEA. The CDR3 has 13 residues. With 2 bases clipped from V and 10 bases from J, the junction kept 7 bases outside the gene matches. CDR3 sequence: CSVEFSGGVIQYF. The CDR3 region has the DNA TGCAGCGTTGAATTTAGCGGGGGGGTCATCCAGTACTTC.

The chain has TRBV15 and TRBJ1-2, with 11 positions matching TRBD1. Trimming took 0 bases from V and 6 from J; bases not matched to a gene: 3. Germline CDR1 is LNHNV and CDR2 is YYDKDF (reference sequence). The CDR3 is 15 residues long. DNA of the CDR3: TGTGCCACCAGCAGAGACCGGGACAGGGGGAATGGCTACACCTTC. Translated, it gives CATSRDRDRGNGYTF.